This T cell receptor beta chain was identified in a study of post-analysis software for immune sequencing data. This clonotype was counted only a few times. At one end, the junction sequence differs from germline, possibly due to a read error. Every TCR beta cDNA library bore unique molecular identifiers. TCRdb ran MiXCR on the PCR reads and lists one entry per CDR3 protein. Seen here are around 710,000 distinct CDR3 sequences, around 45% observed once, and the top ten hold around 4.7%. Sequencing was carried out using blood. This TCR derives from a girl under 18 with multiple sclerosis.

The CDR3 coding sequence is TGCAGTGCTAGAGATATCCCCCTGGCGGCTAACTATGACTACACCTTC. It is translated as CSARDIPLAANYDYTF. The J gene is TRBJ1-2, the V gene TRBV20-1; D gene ambiguous. Germline V lookup: CDR1 DFQATT, CDR2 SNEGSKA (reference sequence). This CDR3 has 16 amino acids.